These 22 T cell receptor beta chains share one sample of origin, sequenced in a study of blood T cell repertoires in COVID-19. Clones were read by immunoSEQ multiplex PCR, and TCRdb kept only the in-frame ones, dropping some. The profile shows hundreds of thousands of clones, roughly nine tenths of them singletons. The sample comprised peripheral blood. These receptors were obtained from a man aged 55-75 years who had recovered from COVID-19.

V usage is TRBV6-5 and J usage is TRBJ2-2, with D unclear. Trimming removed 7 bases from V and 4 bases from J, with 16 bases in between. The CDR3 is 15 residues long. Germline CDR1 MNHEY, CDR2 SVGAGI. CDR3 sequence reads: CASTPLSLGTGELFF. The CDR3 DNA follows: TGTGCCAGCACCCCGTTGAGCCTAGGCACCGGGGAGCTGTTTTTT.

The rearrangement uses TRBV5-8 and TRBJ1-5, with D perhaps TRBD1 (6 bases). The CDR3 covers 12 residues. In germline, CDR1 is SGHTS, CDR2 YDEGEE. Between the trimmed V and J ends, which lost 0 bases and 15 bases, there was a span of 13 bases. This chain's CDR3 is CASSLEGRGLHF. The CDR3 DNA follows: TGTGCCAGCAGCTTGGAAGGCAGGGGATTGCATTTT.

CDR3 nucleotide sequence: TGTGCCAGCAGCCGGAGAGCGGGGGGGTTAAATGAGCAGTTCTTC. Its translation is CASSRRAGGLNEQFF. The chain recombines TRBV11-2 with TRBJ2-1, with 10 bases fitting TRBD2. Germline assignment: CDR1 SGHAT and CDR2 FQNNGV. The CDR3 runs to 15 residues. The J segment lost 7 bases and the V segment lost 5 bases, leaving 8 bases of the junction unmatched.

The rearrangement uses TRBV12-5 and TRBJ1-3; D is undetermined. This CDR3 is built from 15 residues. Germline loops: CDR1 LGHNT, CDR2 FRNRAP. Trimming took off 5 bases at V and 6 bases at J, with 17 bases between the two ends. The CDR3 bases are TGTGCTAGTGGTCAACCGGGGTGGAAGGAAAACACCATATATTTT. Its translation: CASGQPGWKENTIYF.

The sample holds one count of this clone. This sequence joins TRBV6-1 and TRBJ1-1, with D possibly TRBD1 on 6 matching bases. Germline V gene data show CDR1 as MNHNS and CDR2 as SASEGT. V was trimmed by 2 bases and J by 8 bases, leaving 12 bases between them. The length of the CDR3 is 13 residues. CDR3: CASSEWDKLEAFF. In DNA, the CDR3 is TGTGCCAGCAGTGAATGGGACAAGTTGGAAGCTTTCTTT.

This clone is a singleton in its sample. J is TRBJ1-3 and V is TRBV9; tentative D call: TRBD1 (5 bases). Trimming removed 3 bases at V and 0 bases at J, with 7 bases between. The germline V gene encodes CDR1 SGDLS and CDR2 YYNGEE. The CDR3 spans 14 residues. CDR3 nucleotide sequence: TGTGCCAGCAGCGGGACACTCTCTGGAAACACCATATATTTT. It is translated as CASSGTLSGNTIYF.

As regards this clone: This CDR3 is also generated by other DNA sequences in the sample. V gene TRBV18 combines with J gene TRBJ2-6; D remains ambiguous. This CDR3 is built from 15 residues. Germline assignment: CDR1 KGHSH and CDR2 LQKENI. Deletions cut 3 bases from V and 1 base from J, with 7 bases between. The chain's CDR3 is CASSPGQSGANVLTF. CDR3 DNA sequence: TGTGCCAGCTCACCTGGGCAGTCTGGGGCCAACGTCCTGACTTTC.

The V and J genes are TRBV13 and TRBJ2-1; perhaps TRBD1 as D (6 bases). V lost 4 bases, J lost 9 bases, and 16 bases lay in between. This CDR3 is 14 amino acids long. Germline CDR1 PRHDT, CDR2 FYEKMQ (reference sequence). For the CDR3, the DNA is TGTGCCAGCAGCTCCCGACAGGATTGGAGTGAGCAGTTCTTC. Encoded protein: CASSSRQDWSEQFF.

The chain carries TRBV7-2 and TRBJ1-2; 9 nucleotides agree with TRBD1. Germline CDR1 reads SGHTA; CDR2 reads FQGNSA. V was pared by 5 bases and J by 5 bases, with 12 bases of the junction left unmatched. This CDR3 region has 16 residues. This CDR3 reads CASSTNRGQGLYGYTF. CDR3 coding DNA: TGTGCCAGCAGCACAAATAGGGGACAGGGTTTGTATGGCTACACCTTC. Drawing the rest from reference TRBV7-2 and TRBJ1-2, the complete variable domain is GAGVSQSPSNKVTEKGKDVELRCDPISGHTALYWYRQSLGQGLEFLIYFQGNSAPDKSGLPSDRFSAERTGGSVSTLTIQRTQQEDSAVYLCASSTNRGQGLYGYTFGSGTRLTVV.

The chain combines TRBV12-3 or TRBV12-4 with TRBJ2-5; the match to TRBD1 covers 8 bases. V gave up 9 bases and J gave up 8 bases; unmatched junction bases: 11. This CDR3 spans 13 amino acids. The CDR3 nucleotides are TGTGCCAGTACGACTGGACAGGGACGTACCCAGTACTTC. It specifies CASTTGQGRTQYF.

J is TRBJ1-1 and V is TRBV6-5; tentatively, D is TRBD1 (6 bases). CDR3 size: 14 residues. CDR1 and CDR2 (germline): MNHEY, SVGAGI. With 6 bases removed from V and 0 bases from J, the gap between germline ends came to 11 bases. CDR3 loop: CASRRQAMNTEAFF. DNA of the CDR3: TGTGCCAGCAGGCGACAGGCGATGAACACTGAAGCTTTCTTT.

Only one count was recorded for this clone. J is TRBJ1-5 and V is TRBV5-1; the D gene is possibly TRBD1 (6 bases). Germline V gene lookup returns CDR1 SGHRS and CDR2 YFSETQ. Trimming removed 4 bases from V and 0 bases from J, with 14 bases in between. This CDR3 has 16 residues. CDR3 bases: TGCGCCAGCAGCCCTCGGGGGGCGGATAGCAATCAGCCCCAGCATTTT. It is translated as CASSPRGADSNQPQHF.

This chain links TRBV11-2 with TRBJ2-2, with D perhaps TRBD2 (6 bases). V was clipped by 5 bases and J by 0 bases, with 16 bases between them. From germline, CDR1 is SGHAT and CDR2 FQNNGV. This CDR3 is built from 17 residues. CDR3 in DNA: TGTGCCAGCAGCCCCACCCGGGGGACTCCGAACACCGGGGAGCTGTTTTTT. Amino acids: CASSPTRGTPNTGELFF.

This chain links TRBV9 with TRBJ2-3; no definite D call. CDR3 length: 15 amino acids. V was cut by 1 base and J by 4 bases, with 13 bases left in between. Germline values: CDR1 SGDLS, CDR2 YYNGEE. The CDR3, as DNA: TGTGCCAGCAGCGTAATAGGCCGAGGCCCAGATACGCAGTATTTT. Translated: CASSVIGRGPDTQYF. Full variable domain (outside the CDR3, taken from reference TRBV9 and TRBJ2-3): DSGVTQTPKHLITATGQRVTLRCSPRSGDLSVYWYQQSLDQGLQFLIQYYNGEERAKGNILERFSAQQFPDLHSELNLSSLELGDSALYFCASSVIGRGPDTQYFGPGTRLTVL.

The V call is TRBV18, the J call TRBJ2-7, with a possible D match to TRBD1 (5 bases). Germline loops: CDR1 KGHSH, CDR2 LQKENI. Trimming left V 6 bases short and J 0 bases short, with 9 bases between. The CDR3 runs 13 residues. The CDR3 sequence is CASSLGHSYEQYV. The DNA for the CDR3 is TGTGCCAGCTCTCTCGGACACTCCTACGAGCAGTACGTC.

The V and J genes are TRBV7-8 and TRBJ2-1; D remains unclear. The CDR3 has 15 amino acids. Germline values: CDR1 SGHVS, CDR2 FQNEAQ. Trimming stripped 1 base from V and 4 bases from J, with 11 bases between. The CDR3 protein is CASSLGPQSYNEQFF. The CDR3 DNA reads TGTGCCAGCAGCTTAGGACCACAGTCTTACAATGAGCAGTTCTTC.

The V and J genes are TRBV12-3 or TRBV12-4 and TRBJ2-1; 7 nucleotides line up with TRBD1. V was clipped by 5 bases and J by 13 bases; unmatched bases: 5. This CDR3 has 11 amino acids. CDR3 in amino acids: CASSPTGLQFF. The CDR3 DNA sequence: TGTGCCAGCAGTCCGACAGGGCTTCAGTTCTTC.

In its sample, this clone was seen a few times. The chain has TRBV19 and TRBJ1-5; D perhaps matches TRBD1 (5 bases). The CDR3 extends over 12 amino acids. Deletions cut 3 bases from V and 6 bases from J, with 6 bases between. Germline CDR1 and CDR2: LNHDA and SQIVND (reference sequence). Written as DNA, the CDR3 is TGTGCCAGTAGTATCGGGGGTCAGCCCCAGCATTTT. Translation gives CASSIGGQPQHF.

The rearrangement uses TRBV11-2 and TRBJ2-5, with 7 bases that match TRBD2. Germline values: CDR1 SGHAT, CDR2 FQNNGV. The CDR3 length is 15 residues. The V gene end was trimmed by 3 bases and the J gene end by 2 bases; junction bases not matched to a gene: 6. CDR3 in amino acids: CASSFRGAGQETQYF. The CDR3 DNA follows: TGTGCCAGCAGCTTCCGCGGAGCGGGGCAAGAGACCCAGTACTTC.

CDR3 nucleotide sequence: TGTGCCAGCTCCCTAAACCGACAGGGATGGACTGAAGCTTTCTTT. Translated: CASSLNRQGWTEAFF. V usage is TRBV18 and J usage is TRBJ1-1, with 7 positions matching TRBD1. The CDR3 extends over 15 amino acids. Trimming took 6 bases from V and 5 from J; bases not matched to a gene: 12. The germline gives CDR1 KGHSH, CDR2 LQKENI.

This clone appeared once. Here the CDR3 reads CASSWTDNYGYTF. The CDR3 nucleotides read TGTGCCAGCAGCTGGACAGATAACTATGGCTACACCTTC. This chain joins TRBV7-9 and TRBJ1-2; D is possibly TRBD1 (6 bases). Germline CDR1 and CDR2: SEHNR and FQNEAQ (reference sequence). The ends were cut back, 4 bases at V and 1 base at J, with 7 bases in the middle. The CDR3 loop spans 13 amino acids.

The V call is TRBV6-5, the J call TRBJ2-3, with 7 bases matching TRBD1. From germline, CDR1 is MNHEY and CDR2 SVGAGI. CDR3 size: 14 residues. V lost 8 bases to trimming and J lost 1 base; unmatched junction nucleotides: 6. CDR3 sequence (DNA): TGTGCCAGCCACAACAGGGGAGGCACAGATACGCAGTATTTT. Translation gives CASHNRGGTDTQYF.